A single sample is the source of the 29 T cell receptor beta chains below, sequenced in a study of tissue T cells after allogeneic stem cell transplantation (dated by TCRdb to 2021 to 2024). Receptors were amplified or captured by the immunoSEQ multiplex PCR assay. TCRdb took this table from immuneACCESS and kept in-frame rearrangements with V and J called. Such tables lack part of the clones; where checked against another copy, unresolved V genes explain under half of the gap, and the rest is unexplained. Across this sample there are about 28,000 clones, with about 85% seen only once. The top ten constitute over 3% of the sample. Explained via the paper, the time point label denotes: recipient (host-origin) PBMCs collected before allo-HCT. Sequences were derived from blood, sampled before transplantation. These receptors were obtained from a woman between 18 and 50 years old who later had graft-versus-host disease after an allogeneic stem cell transplant.

The J gene is TRBJ2-7, the V gene TRBV4-3, with D hard to call. The V gene's germline CDR1 is LGHNA and CDR2 YSLEER. This CDR3 region has 15 residues. V was pared by 3 bases and J by 2 bases, with 14 bases between. CDR3 nucleotide sequence: TGCGCCAGCAGCCAGGCGCCCCTTCCCACCTACGAGCAGTACTTC. Its protein product is CASSQAPLPTYEQYF.

Of note for this clone: This same CDR3 is encoded by further DNA sequences in the sample. The V gene is TRBV5-4, the J gene TRBJ2-5; a weak D match, TRBD2 (6 bases). Trimming stripped 0 bases from V and 4 bases from J, with 10 bases between. The CDR3 is 14 residues long. CDR1 and CDR2 from the germline V gene are SGHNT and YYREEE (reference sequence). The CDR3 sequence: CASSLAGVGETQYF. For the CDR3, the DNA is TGTGCCAGCAGCTTGGCGGGAGTGGGAGAGACCCAGTACTTC.

In DNA, the CDR3 is TGTGCCAGTAAGGGGGACAGGGGTTTCTCTGGGGCCAACGTCCTGACTTTC. Translated, it gives CASKGDRGFSGANVLTF. The rearrangement links TRBV7-2 to TRBJ2-6; 10 nucleotides align to TRBD1. V dropped 9 bases and J dropped 0; count of bases not matched to a gene: 8. The germline gives CDR1 SGHTA, CDR2 FQGNSA. There are 17 residues in the CDR3. Filled out from reference TRBV7-2 and TRBJ2-6, the complete variable domain reads GAGVSQSPSNKVTEKGKDVELRCDPISGHTALYWYRQSLGQGLEFLIYFQGNSAPDKSGLPSDRFSAERTGGSVSTLTIQRTQQEDSAVYLCASKGDRGFSGANVLTFGAGSRLTVL.

The rearrangement joins TRBV7-3 to TRBJ2-3; D remains ambiguous. The CDR3 extends over 16 amino acids. V gave up 0 bases and J gave up 0 bases, with 10 bases separating them. The V gene's germline CDR1 is SGHTA and CDR2 FQGTGA. The CDR3 loop is CASSLTGGSSTDTQYF. In DNA form, the CDR3 reads TGTGCCAGCAGCTTAACGGGTGGATCAAGCACAGATACGCAGTATTTT.

This rearrangement joins TRBV7-9 to TRBJ2-1, with 9 bases identical to TRBD2. Germline lookup yields CDR1 SEHNR and CDR2 FQNEAQ (reference sequence). The V segment lost 5 bases and the J segment 7 bases; nucleotides outside the gene matches: 9. This CDR3 has 15 residues. The CDR3 here is CASSLWAGGPNEQFF. The CDR3 DNA is TGTGCCAGCAGCCTATGGGCGGGAGGGCCAAATGAGCAGTTCTTC.

The chain links TRBV4-2 to TRBJ2-7; D possibly corresponds to TRBD1 (6 bases). V lost 4 bases and J 5 bases, leaving 30 bases between the germline ends. This CDR3 spans 19 amino acids. CDR1 LGHNA and CDR2 YNFKEQ come from the germline V gene. The CDR3 is CASSRRSTGGQGVSDEQYF. DNA for the CDR3: TGTGCCAGCAGCCGCCGTTCGACAGGAGGCCAAGGAGTTAGCGACGAGCAGTACTTC.

V gene TRBV27 combines with J gene TRBJ2-7; the match to TRBD2 covers 9 bases. The germline V gene has CDR1 MNHEY and CDR2 SMNVEV (reference sequence). The CDR3 spans 17 residues. J was trimmed by 2 bases and V by 0 bases; bases with no gene match: 8. The CDR3 reads CASSLSPSGTPPYEQYF. CDR3 in DNA: TGTGCCAGCAGTTTATCCCCTAGCGGGACCCCCCCCTACGAGCAGTACTTC.

This chain uses TRBV5-1 with TRBJ1-2, with 7 bases aligning to TRBD1. CDR3 size: 13 residues. Germline CDR1 SGHRS, CDR2 YFSETQ. Trimming took 0 bases from V and 6 from J; bases not matched to a gene: 2. This CDR3 reads CASSLDRGDGYTF. The CDR3 region has the DNA TGCGCCAGCAGCTTGGACAGGGGAGATGGCTACACCTTC.

The V gene is TRBV19, the J gene TRBJ1-1; 7 bases are a match to TRBD1. The length of the CDR3 is 16 residues. Germline V CDR1 and CDR2: LNHDA, SQIVND (reference sequence). J gave up 4 bases and V 3 bases, and 11 bases lay outside the gene matches. CDR3 residues: CASSMALGQMFTEAFF. CDR3 DNA: TGTGCCAGTAGTATGGCTCTGGGACAGATGTTCACTGAAGCTTTCTTT.

The J gene is TRBJ2-7, the V gene TRBV11-2; 11 nucleotides align to TRBD2. The J segment lost 2 bases and the V segment lost 1 base, leaving 4 bases of the junction unmatched. Per germline, CDR1 SGHAT and CDR2 FQNNGV. CDR3 size: 16 residues. CDR3 amino acids: CASSLGVSGGAYEQYF. In nucleotides, the CDR3 is TGTGCCAGCAGCTTAGGTGTTAGCGGGGGGGCCTACGAGCAGTACTTC.

The rearrangement uses TRBV24-1 and TRBJ2-1; 9 positions agree with TRBD2. Unmatched junction bases numbered 7, after V lost 4 bases and J lost 13 bases. The germline V gene encodes CDR1 KGHDR and CDR2 SFDVKD. This CDR3 contains 13 residues. The chain's CDR3 is CATSELGTSRQFF. CDR3 DNA sequence: TGTGCCACCAGTGAGCTAGGGACTAGCAGACAGTTCTTC.

This clone was recorded once. Here the CDR3 reads CASSSASGGNTIYF. For the CDR3, the DNA is TGCGCCAGCAGCTCCGCGTCGGGTGGAAACACCATATATTTT. This rearrangement joins TRBV5-1 to TRBJ1-3, with D uncertain. Trimming took 3 bases from V and 3 from J, leaving 10 bases between them. The CDR3 length is 14 residues. Germline CDR1 is SGHRS and CDR2 is YFSETQ.

The chain couples TRBV11-2 to TRBJ1-2; D remains unclear. Trimming took off 0 bases at V and 2 bases at J, with 10 bases between the two ends. Germline V gene sequence: CDR1 SGHAT, CDR2 FQNNGV. CDR3 length: 15 amino acids. CDR3 in DNA: TGTGCCAGCAGCTTAGAGGGTTGGCAAAACTATGGCTACACCTTC. Protein sequence: CASSLEGWQNYGYTF.

The rearrangement joins TRBV29-1 to TRBJ2-5; D is ambiguous. The germline CDR1 and CDR2 sequences are SQVTM and ANQGSEA. The V end lost 7 bases, the J end lost 1 base, and 10 bases lay between the germline ends. The CDR3 sequence is 12 residues long. In DNA form, the CDR3 reads TGCAGCGGAGCCTTGGGCCAAGAGACCCAGTACTTC. It translates to CSGALGQETQYF. The whole variable domain, filled in from reference TRBV29-1 and TRBJ2-5, reads SAVISQKPSRDICQRGTSLTIQCQVDSQVTMMFWYRQQPGQSLTLIATANQGSEATYESGFVIDKFPISRPNLTFSTLTVSNMSPEDSSIYLCSGALGQETQYFGPGTRLLVL.

The rearrangement joins TRBV10-3 to TRBJ1-1; the D gene is possibly TRBD1 (5 bases). Germline-derived CDR1 and CDR2 are ENHRY and SYGVKD. The CDR3 is made up of 13 amino acids. V lost 10 bases to trimming and J lost 5 bases, with 17 bases between them. CDR3 protein: CATNRGDDTEAFF. Here the CDR3 DNA reads TGTGCCACGAATCGGGGGGATGATACTGAAGCTTTCTTT.

The chain recombines TRBV19 with TRBJ1-1, with D uncertain. V was shortened by 3 bases and J by 0 bases, with 8 bases between the two germline ends. This CDR3 has 14 residues. Germline CDR1 and CDR2: LNHDA and SQIVND (reference sequence). CDR3: CASSMGSLNTEAFF. The DNA for the CDR3 is TGTGCCAGTAGTATGGGCAGTCTGAACACTGAAGCTTTCTTT.

The chain recombines TRBV5-1 with TRBJ2-5; TRBD1 matches 8 bases. Germline V gives CDR1 SGHRS, CDR2 YFSETQ. V dropped 4 bases and J dropped 4; count of bases not matched to a gene: 6. The CDR3 has 14 residues. CDR3 nucleotides: TGCGCCAGCAGCACTTGGACAGGGCTAGAGACCCAGTACTTC. Translation gives CASSTWTGLETQYF.

A single count supports this clone. V gene TRBV9 combines with J gene TRBJ2-7; D ambiguous. The CDR3 loop spans 12 amino acids. Germline V gene data show CDR1 as SGDLS and CDR2 as YYNGEE. V lost 3 bases and J lost 7, with 11 bases in between. The CDR3 spells CASSGNPGEQYF. In DNA form, the CDR3 reads TGTGCCAGCAGCGGAAACCCTGGGGAGCAGTACTTC.

The chain combines TRBV30 with TRBJ2-2; D gene unclear. Trimming took off 5 bases at V and 2 bases at J, with 12 bases between the two ends. Germline values: CDR1 GTSNPN, CDR2 SVGIG (reference sequence). This CDR3 is 14 amino acids long. The DNA of the CDR3 is TGTGCCTGGGAACGGACGGACAACACCGGGGAGCTGTTTTTT. Its protein is CAWERTDNTGELFF.

The chain employs TRBV21-1 and TRBJ1-4; the DNA was not compared with TRBD1, the D call given in the table. TRBV21-1 is a recognized pseudogene. This CDR3 spans 20 amino acids. The CDR3 protein is CASSRPPLATGTGRNEKLFF. CDR3 bases: TGTGCCAGCAGCAGACCCCCCCTTGCGACAGGGACTGGTCGAAATGAAAAACTGTTTTTT.

The gene calls are TRBV30 and TRBJ2-1; the D call may be TRBD1 or TRBD2 (5 bases each). CDR3 length equals 12 residues. Trimming took 2 bases from V and 14 from J, leaving 16 bases between them. Per germline, CDR1 GTSNPN and CDR2 SVGIG (reference sequence). The CDR3 loop is CAWSPGPFAEFF. CDR3 bases: TGTGCCTGGAGTCCGGGACCCTTCGCGGAGTTCTTC.

V and J are TRBV9 and TRBJ1-3; tentative D call: TRBD1 (6 bases). Germline V gene data show CDR1 as SGDLS and CDR2 as YYNGEE. The CDR3 contains 15 residues. The V and J ends lost 0 bases and 4 bases respectively, with 11 bases between them. As DNA, the CDR3 is TGTGCCAGCAGCGTAGCAGGGGAAAGAGGAAACACCATATATTTT. This translates into CASSVAGERGNTIYF.

The rearrangement links TRBV5-1 to TRBJ1-4; 7 bases match TRBD1. CDR1 SGHRS and CDR2 YFSETQ come from the germline V gene. This CDR3 contains 14 residues. The V and J ends lost 9 bases and 3 bases, in that order; junction bases with no gene match: 8. CDR3 nucleotides: TGCGCCACTAAACCCGGGACAGCTAATGAAAAACTGTTTTTT. Translation gives CATKPGTANEKLFF.

V and J are TRBV29-1 and TRBJ1-1, with 7 bases matching TRBD1. CDR1 SQVTM and CDR2 ANQGSEA come from the germline V gene. The trim removed 0 bases at V and 1 base at J, leaving 2 bases unmatched. The CDR3 sequence is 14 residues long. CDR3 amino acids: CSVEDRGANTEAFF. The CDR3 DNA reads TGCAGCGTTGAAGACAGGGGGGCGAACACTGAAGCTTTCTTT.

The chain combines TRBV6-5 with TRBJ2-3; TRBD2 might be the D (6 bases). V lost 0 bases to trimming and J lost 4 bases, with 11 bases between them. This CDR3 comprises 15 residues. The germline CDR1 and CDR2 sequences are MNHEY and SVGAGI. The CDR3 coding sequence is TGTGCCAGCAGTTACTCGTCGTGGGGGGCAGATACGCAGTATTTT. It is translated as CASSYSSWGADTQYF.

The CDR3 region is CASSRDLQETQYF. In DNA, the CDR3 is TGTGCCAGCAGTCGGGACCTCCAAGAGACCCAGTACTTC. The rearrangement joins TRBV2 to TRBJ2-5, with D perhaps matching TRBD1 or TRBD2 (5 bases each). This CDR3 has 13 residues. The V gene's germline CDR1 is SNHLY and CDR2 FYNNEI. V lost 5 bases, J lost 1 base, and 8 bases lay in between.

This chain joins TRBV28 and TRBJ2-1; D tentatively fits TRBD1 or TRBD2 (5 bases each). Per the germline V gene, CDR1 is MDHEN and CDR2 is SYDVKM. V lost 3 bases and J lost 4, with 19 bases in between. This CDR3 has 17 amino acids. CDR3 sequence reads: CASSFMGVDTIYNEQFF. CDR3 in DNA: TGTGCCAGCAGTTTTATGGGGGTGGACACAATTTACAATGAGCAGTTCTTC.

This sequence joins TRBV5-6 and TRBJ1-6, with D possibly being TRBD1 (5 bases). This CDR3 is 16 amino acids long. Trimming removed 0 bases at V and 4 bases at J, with 11 bases between. Germline CDR1 and CDR2: SGHDT and YYEEEE. The CDR3 region is CASSLGGTAYNSPLHF. In DNA form, the CDR3 reads TGTGCCAGCAGCTTGGGTGGGACCGCGTATAATTCACCCCTCCACTTT.

The chain links TRBV4-3 to TRBJ1-3, with TRBD1 matching 9 bases. V shed 1 base, J shed 0 bases, and the junction held 4 bases outside the gene matches. Germline CDR1 reads LGHNA; CDR2 reads YSLEER. The length of the CDR3 is 17 residues. The CDR3 nucleotides read TGCGCCAGCAGCCAAGTGGGGGGACAGGGCTCTGGAAACACCATATATTTT. Translated, it gives CASSQVGGQGSGNTIYF.